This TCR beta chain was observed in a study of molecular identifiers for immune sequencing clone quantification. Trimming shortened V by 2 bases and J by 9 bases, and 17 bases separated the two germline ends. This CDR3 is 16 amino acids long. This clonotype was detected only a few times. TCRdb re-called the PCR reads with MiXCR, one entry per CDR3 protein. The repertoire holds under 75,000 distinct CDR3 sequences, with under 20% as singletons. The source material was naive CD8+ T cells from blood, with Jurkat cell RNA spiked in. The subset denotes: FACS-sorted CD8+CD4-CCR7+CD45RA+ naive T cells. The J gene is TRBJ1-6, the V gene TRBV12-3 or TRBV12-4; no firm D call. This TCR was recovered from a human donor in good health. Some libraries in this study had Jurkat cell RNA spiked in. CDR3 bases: TGTGCCAGCAGTTTATCTAGGGCCAGCGGTACTTCACCCCTCCACTTT. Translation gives CASSLSRASGTSPLHF.